This is a list of T cell receptor beta chains from one sample in a study of blood T cell repertoires in COVID-19. Produced via immunoSEQ multiplex PCR; TCRdb's table is partial and in-frame only. The sample records roughly 300,000 clones, approximately 84% being singletons. Sequencing used peripheral blood. Receptors were obtained from a human donor with COVID-19, enrolled during active disease. The donor label of this sample is uncertain. CDR3s include the opening cysteine and the closing phenylalanine or tryptophan.

v_gene,CDR3aa
TRBV28,CASRSPGQGPSPLHF
TRBV3-1/TRBV3-2,CASSEISGWTDTQYF
TRBV28,CASSFGQGTDTQYF
TRBV30,CAWSGLAEETQYF
TRBV27,CASSIMGRAQNNEQFF
TRBV10-3,CAISGTGGAGSPLHF
TRBV7-7,CASSLGLLDAGELFF
TRBV30,CAWSPPLGRQETQYF
TRBV7-9,CASSFGRAEAFF
TRBV10-3,CAISETSGLYNEQFF
TRBV6-2/TRBV6-3,CASSYLWGTGRYEQYF
TRBV18,CASSPGADRDEQFF
TRBV4-1,CASSQVPPGTMNTGELFF
TRBV10-3,CAISGGGLASDTQYF
TRBV4-2,CASSHSLGEAYTDTQYF
TRBV30,CAWGEGLTTDTQYF
TRBV9,CASSQTAEDTQYF
TRBV4-3,CASSQGQGVIYEQFF
TRBV4-3,CASSQGVTGSLQFF
TRBV12-5,CASGFEGTTGISSGYTF
TRBV3-1/TRBV3-2,CASSLPGLAGTGETQYF
TRBV19,CASSIDGGGLAVYNEQFF
TRBV2,CASSDQTTVRYEQYF
TRBV9,CASSRQGASGYTF
TRBV9,CASSVGTSGRGNEQFF
TRBV5-1,CASSLIGLGTDTQYF
TRBV3-1/TRBV3-2,CASSQVRASPGGYTF
TRBV5-1,CASSLAGGTGELFF